A single sample gave rise to the 8 T cell receptor beta chains below, sequenced in a study of T cell changes during pregnancy in multiple sclerosis. Clones were read by immunoSEQ multiplex PCR, and TCRdb kept only the in-frame ones, dropping some. The sample contains roughly 64,000 clones, about 90% of which appear only once. The starting material was peripheral blood, obtained in the third trimester of pregnancy. These TCRs come from a female donor in good health, enrolled as a control in a pregnancy study.

A single count supports this clone. In nucleotides, the CDR3 is TGTGCCAGTAGTACCCAGGGGGCAGCCTGGGGCTACACCTTC. Its translation is CASSTQGAAWGYTF. The chain joins TRBV19 to TRBJ1-2; 8 bases match TRBD1. Germline CDR1 LNHDA, CDR2 SQIVND (reference sequence). V lost 4 bases, J lost 8 bases, and 9 bases stayed unmatched. The CDR3 consists of 14 residues.

The genes are TRBV27 and TRBJ1-6; no definite D call. Germline CDR1 is MNHEY and CDR2 is SMNVEV (reference sequence). V lost 0 bases, J lost 3 bases, and 15 bases lay in between. This CDR3 region has 18 residues. CDR3: CASSLSGVHSFYNSPLHF. DNA for the CDR3: TGTGCCAGCAGTTTATCCGGGGTCCATTCCTTCTATAATTCACCCCTCCACTTT.

This sequence joins TRBV7-2 and TRBJ1-5; 7 nucleotides match TRBD1. Germline CDR1 is SGHTA and CDR2 is FQGNSA. Germline trimming cut 1 base from V and 6 bases from J; bases unmatched to any gene: 6. The CDR3 has 15 amino acids. The CDR3 coding sequence is TGTGCCAGCAGCTTAGGACAGGGTAGGAGTCAGCCCCAGCATTTT. This sequence encodes CASSLGQGRSQPQHF. Variable domain in full (rest from reference TRBV7-2 and TRBJ1-5): GAGVSQSPSNKVTEKGKDVELRCDPISGHTALYWYRQSLGQGLEFLIYFQGNSAPDKSGLPSDRFSAERTGGSVSTLTIQRTQQEDSAVYLCASSLGQGRSQPQHFGDGTRLSIL.

This chain uses TRBV9 with TRBJ1-1; TRBD1 aligns across 8 bases. The CDR3 has 15 residues. Germline values: CDR1 SGDLS, CDR2 YYNGEE. The J segment lost 4 bases and the V segment lost 4 bases, leaving 9 bases of the junction unmatched. The CDR3 here is CASSSQDRGGTEAFF. As DNA, the CDR3 is TGTGCCAGCAGCTCGCAAGACAGGGGCGGCACTGAAGCTTTCTTT.

The genes are TRBV19 and TRBJ2-2; the D is unclear. Trimming removed 4 bases at V and 6 bases at J, with 12 bases between. Germline V gene data show CDR1 as LNHDA and CDR2 as SQIVND (reference sequence). This CDR3 has 14 residues. The CDR3 sequence is CASSTRMSAGELFF. CDR3 DNA sequence: TGTGCCAGTAGTACCCGTATGAGTGCCGGGGAGCTGTTTTTT.

CDR3 sequence reads: CASSQGQGGEKLFF. The CDR3 DNA is TGCGCCAGCAGCCAAGGACAGGGAGGCGAAAAACTGTTTTTT. This chain joins TRBV5-1 and TRBJ1-4; 8 nucleotides agree with TRBD1. V lost 4 bases, J lost 8 bases, and 7 bases stayed unmatched. Germline V gene sequence: CDR1 SGHRS, CDR2 YFSETQ. This CDR3 has 14 amino acids.

The chain recombines TRBV27 with TRBJ1-1, with TRBD1 matching 9 bases. CDR1 is MNHEY and CDR2 is SMNVEV in the germline V gene (reference sequence). The CDR3 sequence is 17 residues long. V was clipped by 2 bases and J by 0 bases; unmatched bases: 7. This chain's CDR3 is CASSLLTGGKLNTEAFF. The CDR3, as DNA: TGTGCCAGCAGTTTACTGACAGGGGGAAAATTGAACACTGAAGCTTTCTTT.

This clone came up a few times. The gene calls are TRBV4-1 and TRBJ1-1; D remains unclear. There are 12 residues in the CDR3. CDR1 and CDR2 (germline): MGHRA, YSYEKL. The V gene lost 2 bases and the J gene lost 3 bases, with 4 bases spanning the gap. CDR3: CASSQLHTEAFF. CDR3 nucleotides: TGCGCCAGCAGCCAACTACACACTGAAGCTTTCTTT.